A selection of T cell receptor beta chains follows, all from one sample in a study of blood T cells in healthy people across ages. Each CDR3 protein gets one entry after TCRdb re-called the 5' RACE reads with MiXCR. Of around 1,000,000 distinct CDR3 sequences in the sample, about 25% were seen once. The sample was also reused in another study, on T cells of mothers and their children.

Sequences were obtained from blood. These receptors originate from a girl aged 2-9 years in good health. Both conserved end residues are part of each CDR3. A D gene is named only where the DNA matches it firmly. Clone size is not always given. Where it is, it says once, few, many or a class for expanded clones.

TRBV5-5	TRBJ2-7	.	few	TGTGCCAGCAGCTTGGAGGTCTCAGGACTCTCCTACGAGCAGTACTTC	CASSLEVSGLSYEQYF
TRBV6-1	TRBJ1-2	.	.	TGTGCCAGCAGTGGATTGTACAGGGATCATGGCTACACCTTC	CASSGLYRDHGYTF
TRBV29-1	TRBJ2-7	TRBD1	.	TGCAGCGTTGAGCAGGGGGACACATCCTACGAGCAGTACTTC	CSVEQGDTSYEQYF
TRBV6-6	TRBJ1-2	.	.	TGTGCCAGCAGTTACGGTGAGGTGGGTCTGAGTGGCTACACCTTC	CASSYGEVGLSGYTF
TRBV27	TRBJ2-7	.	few	TGTGCCAGCAGTTTTGGGTGGGCTACCTACGAGCAGTACTTC	CASSFGWATYEQYF
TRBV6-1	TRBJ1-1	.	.	TGTGCCAGCAGGAGCGCCGGGAACACTGAAGCTTTCTTT	CASRSAGNTEAFF
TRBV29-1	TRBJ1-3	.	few	TGCAGCGTTGATTTGGGGACGGGTTACTCTGGAAACACCATATATTTT	CSVDLGTGYSGNTIYF
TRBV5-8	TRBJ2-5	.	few	TGTGCCAGCAGCTTGACACAGGGTAATTTGGAGACCCAGTACTTC	CASSLTQGNLETQYF
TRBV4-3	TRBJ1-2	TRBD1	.	TGCGCCAGCAGCCAAGAAGGGGCCGGGACAGGCGCGTATGGCTACACCTTC	CASSQEGAGTGAYGYTF
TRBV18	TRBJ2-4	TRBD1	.	TGTGCCAGCTCACGTGGACAGGTAGCCAAAAACATTCAGTACTTC	CASSRGQVAKNIQYF
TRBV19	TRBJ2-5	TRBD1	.	TGTGCCAGTAGTACAACCTCTCCGGGACAGGGCCAAGGGGAGACCCAGTACTTC	CASSTTSPGQGQGETQYF
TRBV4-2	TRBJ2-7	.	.	TGTGCCAGCAGCCTCCAGACAGGCGCTTCCTACGAGCAGTACTTC	CASSLQTGASYEQYF
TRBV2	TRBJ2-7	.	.	TGTGCCGGGGTCATGAGTGCTATGAACGAGCAGTACTTC	CAGVMSAMNEQYF
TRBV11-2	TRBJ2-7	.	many	TGTGCCAGCAGCTCCCAAAGCTCCTACGAGCAGTACTTC	CASSSQSSYEQYF
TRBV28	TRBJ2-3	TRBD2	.	TGTGCCAGCAGTTTGGGGACTAGCGGGATACCTCTTCACACAGATACGCAGTATTTT	CASSLGTSGIPLHTDTQYF
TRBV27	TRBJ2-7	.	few	TGTGCCAGCAGTCCCGGAAATGCGTGGGAGTACTTC	CASSPGNAWEYF
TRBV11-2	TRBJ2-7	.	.	TGTGCCAGCAGCTTAGATATCGGGACCTACGAGCAGTACTTC	CASSLDIGTYEQYF
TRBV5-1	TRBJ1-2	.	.	TGCGCCAGCAGCTTGGAGAACGCATCCCCTTATGGCTACACCTTC	CASSLENASPYGYTF
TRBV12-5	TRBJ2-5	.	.	TGTGCTAGTGGTCCACCAGGGGAAACAGAGACCCAGTACTTC	CASGPPGETETQYF
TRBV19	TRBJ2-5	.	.	TGTGCCAGTAGTACCACGGGGGCGAGGGGTGAGACCCAGTACTTC	CASSTTGARGETQYF
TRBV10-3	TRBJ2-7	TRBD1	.	TGTGCCATCAGGTCCGGGACAGGGAGAGACGAGCAGTACTTC	CAIRSGTGRDEQYF
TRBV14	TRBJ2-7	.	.	TGTGCCAGCAGCGAACCGGCAGCGGCCTACTACGAGCAGTACTTC	CASSEPAAAYYEQYF
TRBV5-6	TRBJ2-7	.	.	TGTGCCAGCAGCTTGTTGGGGGAGGCCTACGAGCAGTACTTC	CASSLLGEAYEQYF
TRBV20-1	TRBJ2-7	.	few	TGCAGTGCTAGAGATCGGCTGATAACCTACGAGCAGTACTTC	CSARDRLITYEQYF
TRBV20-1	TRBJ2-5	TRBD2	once	TGCAGTGCGCTCCCGGGAAGCGGGGGGGCGGAGACCCAGTACTTC	CSALPGSGGAETQYF
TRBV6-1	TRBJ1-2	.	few	TGTGCCAGCAGAGCATTGGAAGGCGTGGTGGGCGGGTACACCTTC	CASRALEGVVGGYTF
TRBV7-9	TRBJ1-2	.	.	TGTGCCAGCAGCCAACCTCTTGAGAGGGTTGGCTACACCTTC	CASSQPLERVGYTF
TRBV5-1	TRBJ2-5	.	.	TGCGCCAGCAGACTTCTACCAGCGGAAGAGACCCAGTACTTC	CASRLLPAEETQYF
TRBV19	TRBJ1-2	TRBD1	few	TGTGCCAGTACCTACAGGGGGCTGGACTATGGCTACACCTTC	CASTYRGLDYGYTF
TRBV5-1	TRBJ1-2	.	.	TGCGCCAGCAGGGGACCCCAGGGATATGGCTACACCTTC	CASRGPQGYGYTF
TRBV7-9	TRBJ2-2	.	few	TGTGCCAGCAGCTCTGACGTGACCGGGGAGCTGTTTTTT	CASSSDVTGELFF
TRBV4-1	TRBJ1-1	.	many	TGCGCCAGCAGCCTTCTCACCATGAACACTGAAGCTTTCTTT	CASSLLTMNTEAFF
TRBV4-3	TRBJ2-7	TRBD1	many	TGCGCCAGCAGCGCGGGACAGGGGAGATACGAGCAGTACTTC	CASSAGQGRYEQYF
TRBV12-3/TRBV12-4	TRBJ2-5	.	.	TGTGCCAGCAGTTCCCTCACGGTGGGACAAGAGACCCAGTACTTC	CASSSLTVGQETQYF
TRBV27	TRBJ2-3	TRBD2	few	TGTGCCAGCAGTTTAAGCAGCGGGAGGGCGGATACGCAGTATTTT	CASSLSSGRADTQYF
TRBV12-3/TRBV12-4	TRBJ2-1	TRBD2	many	TGTGCCAGCAGGCCCCTAGCGGGGGACAATGAGCAGTTCTTC	CASRPLAGDNEQFF
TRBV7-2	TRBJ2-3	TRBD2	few	TGTGCCAGCAGCTTTCGGACTAGCGGCGCAGATACACAGTATTTT	CASSFRTSGADTQYF
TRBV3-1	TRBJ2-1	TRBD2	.	TGTGCCAGTAGCTTACTTGGACTAGCGATCTTCAATGAGCAGTTCTTC	CASSLLGLAIFNEQFF
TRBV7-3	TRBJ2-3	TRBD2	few	TGTGCCAGCAGCTTCGGGACTAGCGGGGCCACAGATACGCAGTATTTT	CASSFGTSGATDTQYF
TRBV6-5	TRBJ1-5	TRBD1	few	TGTGCCAGCAAAACAGGGGGCAGTCAGCCCCAGCATTTT	CASKTGGSQPQHF
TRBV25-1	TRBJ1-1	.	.	TGTGCCAGCAGCCCAGGGGTTCGTGCTTTCTTT	CASSPGVRAFF
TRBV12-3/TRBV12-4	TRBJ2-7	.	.	TGTGCCAGCAGTACCCGGGACTTTACGTCCTACGAGCAGTACTTC	CASSTRDFTSYEQYF
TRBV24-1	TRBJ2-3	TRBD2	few	TGTGCCACCAGTGATTTGACTAGCGGGGGGGCAGATACGCAGTATTTT	CATSDLTSGGADTQYF
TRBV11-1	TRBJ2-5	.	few	TGTGCCAGCAGCTATCCCACCGACCCCCAAGAGACCCAGTACTTC	CASSYPTDPQETQYF
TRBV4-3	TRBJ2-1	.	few	TGCGCCAGCAGCCAAGAAGTAGGAGGCAGGGGAGTCAATGAGCAGTTCTTC	CASSQEVGGRGVNEQFF
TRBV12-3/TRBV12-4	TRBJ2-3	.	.	TGTGCCAGCAGTTTCAGGTTAGGAGCAGATACGCAGTATTTT	CASSFRLGADTQYF